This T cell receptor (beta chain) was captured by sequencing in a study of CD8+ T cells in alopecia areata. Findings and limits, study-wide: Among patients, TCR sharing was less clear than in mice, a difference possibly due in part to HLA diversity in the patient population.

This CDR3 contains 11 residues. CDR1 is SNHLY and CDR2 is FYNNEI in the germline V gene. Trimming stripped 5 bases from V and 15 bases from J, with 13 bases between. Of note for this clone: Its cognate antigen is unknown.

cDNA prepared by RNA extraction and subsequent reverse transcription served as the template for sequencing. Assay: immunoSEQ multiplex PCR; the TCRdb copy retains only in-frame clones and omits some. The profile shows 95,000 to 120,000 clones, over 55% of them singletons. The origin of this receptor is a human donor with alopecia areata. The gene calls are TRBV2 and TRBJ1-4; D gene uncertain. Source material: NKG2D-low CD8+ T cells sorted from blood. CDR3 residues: CASSKREAVFF. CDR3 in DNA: TGTGCCAGCAGTAAACGAGAAGCTGTGTTTTTT. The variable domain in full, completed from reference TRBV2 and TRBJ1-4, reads EPEVTQTPSHQVTQMGQEVILRCVPISNHLYFYWYRQILGQKVEFLVSFYNNEISEKSEIFDDQFSVERPDGSNFTLKIRSTKLEDSAMYFCASSKREAVFFGSGTQLSVL.